This TCR beta chain was retrieved from a study of spatial heterogeneity in lung cancer. Looking at the study overall: Matched bulk RNA-seq yielded a T cell module score, and TCR transcript counts in tumor regions correlated strongly with that score. Study findings and constraints: Mutation tallies in tumors tracked expanded intratumoral alpha and beta TCR counts.

This CDR3 region has 14 residues. The germline V and J ends were trimmed by 4 bases and 5 bases, with 13 bases remaining between them. CDR1 is SGHAT and CDR2 is FQNNGV in the germline V gene. MiXCR, applied by TCRdb to the 5' RACE reads, yields one record per CDR3 protein. The sample yields roughly 18,000 distinct CDR3 sequences, under 7% seen once. Regarding time point: sample taken at primary tumor resection. Unsorted whole RNA of tumor, nontumor lung or frozen PBMC was sequenced. A note on this clonotype: The antigen is unknown. This sequence may be a read error, since a much larger clone differs from it by one base. Given the absence of the conserved phenylalanine or tryptophan at the CDR3 end, a read error is likely.

Sample: lung tumor tissue, taken at surgery. This receptor was identified in a female donor with early-stage non-small cell lung cancer. The gene calls are TRBV11-2 and TRBJ2-3; D unclear. CDR3 coding DNA: TGTGCCAGCAGCTCCGGTCTAGTACGAGATACGCAGTATTCT. It yields the protein CASSSGLVRDTQYS.